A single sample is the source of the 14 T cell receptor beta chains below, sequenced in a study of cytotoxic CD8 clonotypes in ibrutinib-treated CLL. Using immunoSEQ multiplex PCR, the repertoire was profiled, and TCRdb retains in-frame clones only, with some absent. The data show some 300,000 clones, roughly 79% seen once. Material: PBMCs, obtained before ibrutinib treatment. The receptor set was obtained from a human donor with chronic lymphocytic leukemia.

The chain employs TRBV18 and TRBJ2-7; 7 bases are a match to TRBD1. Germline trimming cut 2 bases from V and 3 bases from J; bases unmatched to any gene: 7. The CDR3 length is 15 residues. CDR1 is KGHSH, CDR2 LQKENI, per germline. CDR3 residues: CASSPMGRGSYEQYF. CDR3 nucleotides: TGTGCCAGCTCACCAATGGGCAGGGGGAGCTACGAGCAGTACTTC.

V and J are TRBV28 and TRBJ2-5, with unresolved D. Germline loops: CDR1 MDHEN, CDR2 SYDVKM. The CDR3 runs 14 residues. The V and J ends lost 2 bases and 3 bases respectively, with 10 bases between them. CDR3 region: CASSLIRSKETQYF. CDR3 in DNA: TGTGCCAGCAGTTTAATCCGGTCGAAAGAGACCCAGTACTTC.

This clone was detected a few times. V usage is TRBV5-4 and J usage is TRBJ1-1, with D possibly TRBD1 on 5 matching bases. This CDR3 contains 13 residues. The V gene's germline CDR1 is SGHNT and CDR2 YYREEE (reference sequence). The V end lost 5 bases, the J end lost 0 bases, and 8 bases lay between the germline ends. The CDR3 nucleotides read TGTGCCAGCAGACGGGGGTTGAACACTGAAGCTTTCTTT. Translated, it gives CASRRGLNTEAFF.

DNA for the CDR3: TGTGCCAGCACAGGACAGGTTTTTGAAAAACTGTTTTTT. It specifies CASTGQVFEKLFF. The J gene is TRBJ1-4, the V gene TRBV6-1; 7 nucleotides agree with TRBD1. CDR1 and CDR2 from the germline V gene are MNHNS and SASEGT. The ends lost 7 bases at V and 7 bases at J; junction bases unmatched: 6. The CDR3 extends over 13 amino acids.

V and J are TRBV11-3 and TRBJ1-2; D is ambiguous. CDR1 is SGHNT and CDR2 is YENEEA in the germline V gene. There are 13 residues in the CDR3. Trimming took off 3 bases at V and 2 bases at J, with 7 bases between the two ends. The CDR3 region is CASSFAGNYGYTF. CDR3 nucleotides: TGTGCCAGCAGCTTCGCGGGGAACTATGGCTACACCTTC.

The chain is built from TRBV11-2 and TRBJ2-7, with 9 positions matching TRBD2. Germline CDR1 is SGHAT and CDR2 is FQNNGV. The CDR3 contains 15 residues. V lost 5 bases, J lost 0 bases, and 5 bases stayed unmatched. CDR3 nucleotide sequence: TGTGCCAGCAGCCACAGCGGGAGGAGCTCCTACGAGCAGTACTTC. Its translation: CASSHSGRSSYEQYF.

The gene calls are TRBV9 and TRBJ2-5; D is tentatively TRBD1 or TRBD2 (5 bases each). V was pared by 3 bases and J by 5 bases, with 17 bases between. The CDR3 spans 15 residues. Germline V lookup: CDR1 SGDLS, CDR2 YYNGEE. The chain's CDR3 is CASSEWGRLRETQYF. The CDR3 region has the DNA TGTGCCAGCAGCGAGTGGGGACGCCTTCGGGAGACCCAGTACTTC.

CDR3 protein: CASSIWSVGEQFF. The CDR3 nucleotides read TGTGCCAGCAGTATTTGGAGCGTGGGTGAGCAGTTCTTC. The rearrangement joins TRBV28 to TRBJ2-1; D is ambiguous. The CDR3 runs to 13 residues. The ends were cut back, 5 bases at V and 9 bases at J, with 14 bases in the middle. CDR1 and CDR2 (germline): MDHEN, SYDVKM.

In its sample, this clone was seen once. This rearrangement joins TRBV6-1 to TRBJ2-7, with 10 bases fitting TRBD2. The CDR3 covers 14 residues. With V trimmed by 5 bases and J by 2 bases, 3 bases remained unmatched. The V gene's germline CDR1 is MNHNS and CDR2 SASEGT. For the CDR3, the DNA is TGTGCCAGCAGTAGGCTAGCGGGGGCCTACGAGCAGTACTTC. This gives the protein CASSRLAGAYEQYF.

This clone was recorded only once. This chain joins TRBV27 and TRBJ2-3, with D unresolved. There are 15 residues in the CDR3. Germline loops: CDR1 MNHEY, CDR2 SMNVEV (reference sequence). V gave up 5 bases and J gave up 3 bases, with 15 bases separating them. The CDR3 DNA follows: TGTGCCAGCAGTCCACTCTCCCGTTATACAGATACGCAGTATTTT. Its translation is CASSPLSRYTDTQYF.

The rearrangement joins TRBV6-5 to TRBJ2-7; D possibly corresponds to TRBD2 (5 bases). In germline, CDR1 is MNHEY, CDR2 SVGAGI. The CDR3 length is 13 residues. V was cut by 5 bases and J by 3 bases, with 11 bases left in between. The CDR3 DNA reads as TGTGCCAGCAGTACCGGACTGAACTACGAGCAGTACTTC. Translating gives CASSTGLNYEQYF.

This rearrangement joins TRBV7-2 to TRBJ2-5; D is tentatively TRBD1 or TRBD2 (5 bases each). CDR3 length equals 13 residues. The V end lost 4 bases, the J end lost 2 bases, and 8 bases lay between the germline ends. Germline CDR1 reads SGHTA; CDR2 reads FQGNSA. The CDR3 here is CASSWDLQETQYF. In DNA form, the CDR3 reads TGTGCCAGCAGCTGGGACCTACAAGAGACCCAGTACTTC.

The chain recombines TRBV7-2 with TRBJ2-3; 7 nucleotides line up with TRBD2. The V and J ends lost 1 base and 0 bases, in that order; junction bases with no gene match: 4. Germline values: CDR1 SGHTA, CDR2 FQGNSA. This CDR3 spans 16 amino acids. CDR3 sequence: CASSLDGSGSTDTQYF. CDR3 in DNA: TGTGCCAGCAGCTTAGATGGTAGCGGGAGCACAGATACGCAGTATTTT. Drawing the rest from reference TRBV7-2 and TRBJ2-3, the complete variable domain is GAGVSQSPSNKVTEKGKDVELRCDPISGHTALYWYRQSLGQGLEFLIYFQGNSAPDKSGLPSDRFSAERTGGSVSTLTIQRTQQEDSAVYLCASSLDGSGSTDTQYFGPGTRLTVL.

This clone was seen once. CDR3 amino acids: CATSPDPEYSNQPQHF. The DNA of the CDR3 is TGTGCCACCAGCCCCGACCCAGAATATAGCAATCAGCCCCAGCATTTT. The chain combines TRBV15 with TRBJ1-5; no clear D. This CDR3 spans 16 amino acids. The germline CDR1 and CDR2 sequences are LNHNV and YYDKDF (reference sequence). The germline V and J ends were trimmed by 5 bases and 0 bases, with 14 bases remaining between them.